Following are 25 T cell receptor beta chains from one sample sequenced in a study of T-cell reconstitution after alpha-beta-depleted transplantation in children. Unique molecular identifiers were used to barcode this TCRbeta library. One entry per CDR3 protein, called by TCRdb with MiXCR from the PCR reads. The sample carries approximately 430,000 distinct CDR3 sequences, about 16% recorded once. The sample here was PBMCs, mostly from graft donor cells, taken 360 days after TCRalphabeta/CD19-depleted stem cell transplant. All receptors come from a boy younger than two who had a stem cell transplant for Wiskott-Aldrich syndrome, so the T cells may come from the graft donor.

This clonotype has more than one count but fewer than ten. V gene TRBV29-1 combines with J gene TRBJ2-1; D not resolved. Looked up from germline, CDR1 is SQVTM and CDR2 is ANQGSEA. This CDR3 has 14 amino acids. Trimming cost V 6 bases and J 1 base, with 13 bases left between them. The CDR3 here is CSVVLLGSYNEQFF. The CDR3 DNA follows: TGCAGCGTCGTCCTGCTGGGGTCCTACAATGAGCAGTTCTTC.

This clonotype was observed a handful of times. The J gene is TRBJ2-4, the V gene TRBV29-1; tentative D call: TRBD2 (7 bases). Germline V gene data show CDR1 as SQVTM and CDR2 as ANQGSEA. The V and J ends lost 4 bases and 3 bases respectively, with 13 bases between them. CDR3 length: 14 residues. The CDR3 protein is CSVVGGRSKNIQYF. The CDR3 DNA reads TGCAGCGTTGTGGGGGGGCGGAGCAAAAACATTCAGTACTTC.

This clonotype has only a few counts. The chain joins TRBV12-3 or TRBV12-4 to TRBJ1-1; D gene ambiguous. V was pared by 6 bases and J by 12 bases, with 14 bases between. This CDR3 has 11 residues. In nucleotides, the CDR3 is TGTGCCAGCAGCTCTTTTGGGGTGCCTTTCTTT. It encodes CASSSFGVPFF.

This clonotype was picked up a small number of times. The V call is TRBV12-3 or TRBV12-4, the J call TRBJ2-7, with a tentative D call TRBD2 (6 bases). The V end lost 3 bases, the J end lost 4 bases, and 13 bases lay between the germline ends. This CDR3 region has 14 residues. The DNA for the CDR3 is TGTGCCAGCAGTTTGCGGCGGGAAGGTTACGAGCAGTACTTC. Translated: CASSLRREGYEQYF.

This clonotype has a handful of counts. The chain recombines TRBV20-1 with TRBJ2-2; no clear D. Per germline, CDR1 DFQATT and CDR2 SNEGSKA (reference sequence). Between the trimmed V and J ends, which lost 1 base and 1 base, there was a span of 7 bases. The CDR3 covers 14 residues. The CDR3: CSARVWGNTGELFF. CDR3 DNA: TGCAGTGCTAGAGTCTGGGGGAACACCGGGGAGCTGTTTTTT.

This clonotype was seen more than once but under ten times. J is TRBJ2-1 and V is TRBV10-1, with D unclear. The CDR3 is made up of 14 amino acids. CDR1 WNHNN and CDR2 SYGVQD come from the germline V gene (reference sequence). With 3 bases removed from V and 7 bases from J, the gap between germline ends came to 13 bases. The CDR3 region is CASSDRNAKNEQFF. Here the CDR3 DNA reads TGCGCCAGCAGTGACAGGAACGCGAAAAATGAGCAGTTCTTC.

This clonotype has more than one count but fewer than ten. The gene calls are TRBV10-2 and TRBJ2-3; D is unresolved. Germline CDR1 WSHSY, CDR2 SAAADI. V was pared by 10 bases and J by 2 bases, with 13 bases between. The CDR3 spans 13 residues. CDR3 protein: CATRTLATDTQYF. DNA for the CDR3: TGCGCCACCCGGACCTTAGCCACAGATACGCAGTATTTT.

This clonotype turned up a few times. The rearrangement links TRBV7-2 to TRBJ2-2, with 8 bases matching TRBD2. V gave up 5 bases and J gave up 0 bases; unmatched junction bases: 8. The CDR3 totals 17 residues. Per germline, CDR1 SGHTA and CDR2 FQGNSA. The CDR3 sequence: CASSRLIAGPNTGELFF. CDR3 nucleotides: TGTGCCAGCAGCCGACTCATAGCGGGACCGAACACCGGGGAGCTGTTTTTT.

The chain couples TRBV5-1 to TRBJ2-7; 8 bases match TRBD2. CDR1 is SGHRS, CDR2 YFSETQ, per germline. The V gene end was trimmed by 3 bases and the J gene end by 2 bases; junction bases not matched to a gene: 7. The CDR3 is made up of 15 amino acids. The CDR3 loop is CASSSRRGGAYEQYF. The CDR3 coding sequence is TGCGCCAGCAGCTCGAGACGGGGGGGAGCCTACGAGCAGTACTTC.

This clonotype was picked up a small number of times. This chain uses TRBV20-1 with TRBJ2-5; TRBD1 is a possible D gene (5 bases). This CDR3 comprises 14 residues. Trimming removed 2 bases from V and 5 bases from J, with 15 bases in between. CDR1 is DFQATT, CDR2 SNEGSKA, per germline (reference sequence). CDR3 nucleotides: TGCAGTGCTAGACCCCCGCAGGGTAGGGAGACCCAGTACTTC. It codes for CSARPPQGRETQYF.

This clonotype has a handful of counts. This chain connects TRBV5-1 to TRBJ1-1; D call uncertain. V dropped 0 bases and J dropped 3 bases, with 6 bases sitting between them. This CDR3 spans 13 amino acids. Germline CDR1 and CDR2: SGHRS and YFSETQ. CDR3 nucleotides: TGCGCCAGCAGCTTGGGAGTTTACACTGAAGCTTTCTTT. This codes for CASSLGVYTEAFF. Filled out from reference TRBV5-1 and TRBJ1-1, the complete variable domain reads KAGVTQTPRYLIKTRGQQVTLSCSPISGHRSVSWYQQTPGQGLQFLFEYFSETQRNKGNFPGRFSGRQFSNSRSEMNVSTLELGDSALYLCASSLGVYTEAFFGQGTRLTVV.

This clonotype was detected a few times. The rearrangement uses TRBV4-3 and TRBJ2-5; a possible D gene is TRBD1 (6 bases). The CDR3 is 15 residues long. Trimming took 0 bases from V and 1 from J, leaving 9 bases between them. Germline CDR1 is LGHNA and CDR2 is YSLEER. CDR3 amino acids: CASSQDPDSQETQYF. CDR3 DNA sequence: TGCGCCAGCAGCCAAGACCCGGACAGCCAAGAGACCCAGTACTTC.

The chain uses TRBV10-3 and TRBJ2-7; TRBD1 agrees at 9 bases. This CDR3 region has 15 residues. V shed 8 bases and J 3 bases; nucleotides not matched to a gene: 11. Germline CDR1 ENHRY, CDR2 SYGVKD. CDR3 region: CAIGAGGQGFYEQYF. The CDR3 bases are TGTGCCATCGGGGCTGGGGGACAGGGATTCTACGAGCAGTACTTC.

The CDR3 DNA follows: TGTGCCAGCAGTTTGTTATCCGGGGGGCTCTACGAGCAGTACTTC. Translating it yields CASSLLSGGLYEQYF. The chain has TRBV6-5 and TRBJ2-7, with a possible D match to TRBD2 (7 bases). Trimming took off 4 bases at V and 3 bases at J, with 16 bases between the two ends. CDR1 is MNHEY and CDR2 is SVGAGI in the germline V gene. The CDR3 extends over 15 amino acids.

The chain recombines TRBV29-1 with TRBJ2-1; the D is unclear. The V gene lost 8 bases and the J gene lost 4 bases, with 15 bases spanning the gap. This CDR3 comprises 13 residues. Germline V gene sequence: CDR1 SQVTM, CDR2 ANQGSEA. The CDR3 protein is CSFTGPLYNEQFF. The CDR3 DNA sequence: TGCAGCTTTACCGGGCCCCTTTACAATGAGCAGTTCTTC.

The chain uses TRBV5-1 and TRBJ2-7; no definite D call. There are 15 residues in the CDR3. V lost 0 bases to trimming and J lost 5 bases, with 15 bases between them. From germline, CDR1 is SGHRS and CDR2 YFSETQ. The DNA for the CDR3 is TGCGCCAGCAGCTTGGTACCCTTAGCCTACGACGAGCAGTACTTC. Amino acids: CASSLVPLAYDEQYF.

The CDR3 region is CASSLTGLGGELFF. The CDR3 DNA reads as TGCGCCAGCAGCTTGACAGGGTTGGGCGGGGAGCTGTTTTTT. The chain employs TRBV5-1 and TRBJ2-2, with TRBD1 as a possible D gene (6 bases). Germline CDR1 and CDR2: SGHRS and YFSETQ. V gave up 1 base and J gave up 7 bases, with 11 bases separating them. The CDR3 is 14 amino acids.

In its sample, this clonotype was seen a few times. The chain links TRBV7-2 to TRBJ2-1; D remains unclear. The V and J ends lost 1 base and 15 bases respectively, with 13 bases between them. CDR1 is SGHTA and CDR2 is FQGNSA in the germline V gene. There are 12 residues in the CDR3. CDR3 in DNA: TGTGCCAGCAGCTTAGTGGAGACTCGGCTGTTCTTC. Its translation is CASSLVETRLFF.

In its sample, this clonotype was seen many times. J is TRBJ2-3 and V is TRBV15; D is ambiguous. The CDR3 has 12 residues. With 0 bases removed from V and 7 bases from J, the gap between germline ends came to 5 bases. Germline CDR1 is LNHNV and CDR2 is YYDKDF (reference sequence). The CDR3 bases are TGTGCCACCAGCAGAGATGGGTATACGCAGTATTTT. Protein product: CATSRDGYTQYF.

V is TRBV7-9 and J is TRBJ2-1, with D possibly called TRBD1 or TRBD2 (6 bases each). V was trimmed by 7 bases and J by 5 bases, leaving 18 bases between them. From germline, CDR1 is SEHNR and CDR2 FQNEAQ (reference sequence). The CDR3 extends over 15 amino acids. The CDR3 here is CASKYGGGSHNEQFF. The CDR3 DNA follows: TGTGCCAGCAAATACGGGGGCGGGTCACACAATGAGCAGTTCTTC.

The chain links TRBV7-2 to TRBJ2-3; 10 bases are a match to TRBD2. This CDR3 has 17 amino acids. Germline assignment: CDR1 SGHTA and CDR2 FQGNSA. Trimming cost V 1 base and J 2 bases; bases outside gene matches: 6. The CDR3: CASSLGGSGRSTDTQYF. CDR3 nucleotides: TGTGCCAGCAGCTTAGGGGGTAGCGGGAGGTCCACAGATACGCAGTATTTT.

This chain links TRBV24-1 with TRBJ2-2, with unresolved D. The V gene lost 9 bases and the J gene lost 2 bases, with 9 bases spanning the gap. Germline CDR1 reads KGHDR; CDR2 reads SFDVKD. The length of the CDR3 is 13 residues. The CDR3 DNA reads as TGTGCCACCGAGCAGGCTAACACCGGGGAGCTGTTTTTT. It encodes CATEQANTGELFF.

The chain carries TRBV5-1 and TRBJ2-5; 11 bases match TRBD1. J was trimmed by 5 bases and V by 4 bases; bases with no gene match: 7. CDR1 and CDR2 (germline): SGHRS, YFSETQ. The CDR3 loop spans 15 amino acids. The CDR3, as DNA: TGCGCCAGCAGCACCGGACAGGGGGCCGGGGAGACCCAGTACTTC. Its translation: CASSTGQGAGETQYF.

The rearrangement joins TRBV29-1 to TRBJ2-5; tentatively, D is TRBD2 (5 bases). Germline V gene lookup returns CDR1 SQVTM and CDR2 ANQGSEA. The CDR3 covers 13 residues. V lost 6 bases to trimming and J lost 4 bases, with 15 bases between them. The CDR3 DNA sequence: TGCAGCGTCGTCTGGGGAGTAGGAGAGACCCAGTACTTC. Encoded protein: CSVVWGVGETQYF.

The rearrangement links TRBV7-9 to TRBJ2-7, with 11 bases that match TRBD2. CDR3 length: 15 residues. Germline V lookup: CDR1 SEHNR, CDR2 FQNEAQ (reference sequence). After removal of 4 bases from V and 2 bases from J, the junction contained 4 bases not matched to a gene. This CDR3 is CASSSVAGGPYEQYF. The DNA for the CDR3 is TGTGCCAGCAGCTCCGTAGCGGGGGGGCCCTACGAGCAGTACTTC.